Listed here are 23 T cell receptor beta chains from one sample, sequenced in a study of blood T cell repertoires in COVID-19. Libraries were prepared by immunoSEQ multiplex PCR; TCRdb keeps only in-frame clonotypes and omits some of them. The table records around 200,000 clones, about nine tenths of them present only once. The specimen was PBMCs or T cells enriched from blood (not recorded which). Receptors were obtained from a man aged 30 to 39 who had recovered from COVID-19.

The chain has TRBV7-2 and TRBJ1-2; 8 bases align to TRBD1. In germline, CDR1 is SGHTA, CDR2 FQGNSA. The CDR3 has 14 residues. V gave up 0 bases and J gave up 3 bases; unmatched junction bases: 0. CDR3 nucleotides: TGTGCCAGCAGCTTAGCGGACAGGGACTATGGCTACACCTTC. Encoded protein: CASSLADRDYGYTF.

The chain has TRBV5-4 and TRBJ2-3; D possibly corresponds to TRBD2 (6 bases). V dropped 4 bases and J dropped 0 bases, with 12 bases sitting between them. CDR1 SGHNT and CDR2 YYREEE come from the germline V gene (reference sequence). This CDR3 contains 15 residues. The CDR3 bases are TGTGCCAGCAGCACCGGGACTCTAAGCACAGATACGCAGTATTTT. Translating gives CASSTGTLSTDTQYF.

The count of this clone is one. This rearrangement joins TRBV2 to TRBJ1-1; tentative D call: TRBD1 (6 bases). V was clipped by 4 bases and J by 4 bases, with 16 bases between them. Germline values: CDR1 SNHLY, CDR2 FYNNEI. The CDR3 is 15 residues long. As DNA, the CDR3 is TGTGCCAGCAGTGCCATTAACAGGGCTCTCACTGAAGCTTTCTTT. This sequence encodes CASSAINRALTEAFF.

This chain uses TRBV10-3 with TRBJ1-1; TRBD1 aligns across 7 bases. The CDR3 runs 15 residues. CDR1 is ENHRY and CDR2 is SYGVKD in the germline V gene. Trimming removed 1 base from V and 1 base from J; junction bases left unmatched: 3. As DNA, the CDR3 is TGTGCCATCAGTGAGTTCGGGACAGAGAACACTGAAGCTTTCTTT. It yields the protein CAISEFGTENTEAFF.

V is TRBV2 and J is TRBJ2-1, with D maybe TRBD1 (6 bases). The germline V gene has CDR1 SNHLY and CDR2 FYNNEI. The CDR3 spans 13 residues. V gave up 7 bases and J gave up 4 bases, with 11 bases separating them. The CDR3 reads CASNGQSYNEQFF. The DNA of the CDR3 is TGTGCCAGCAACGGACAGTCTTACAATGAGCAGTTCTTC.

This sequence joins TRBV24-1 and TRBJ2-2; 12 nucleotides line up with TRBD2. This CDR3 has 15 residues. With 4 bases clipped from V and 4 bases from J, the junction kept 0 bases outside the gene matches. Germline values: CDR1 KGHDR, CDR2 SFDVKD. The CDR3 nucleotides are TGTGCCACCAGTGAGACTAGCGGGAGCACCGGGGAGCTGTTTTTT. Translation: CATSETSGSTGELFF.

CDR3: CASSQLTLPYEQYF. The CDR3 DNA sequence: TGTGCCAGCAGCCAATTGACACTCCCCTACGAGCAGTACTTC. The chain is built from TRBV3-1 (or the pseudogene TRBV3-2) and TRBJ2-7; D uncertain. CDR1 LGHDT and CDR2 YNNKEL come from the germline V gene (reference sequence). V was clipped by 2 bases and J by 2 bases, with 10 bases between them. The CDR3 is made up of 14 amino acids.

The chain couples TRBV7-8 to TRBJ2-7; possibly TRBD1 for D (6 bases). The CDR3 has 15 residues. V gave up 0 bases and J gave up 3 bases, with 12 bases separating them. Germline V gives CDR1 SGHVS, CDR2 FQNEAQ. The CDR3 sequence: CASSLARQAFYEQYF. The CDR3 nucleotides are TGTGCCAGCAGCTTAGCCAGACAGGCCTTCTACGAGCAGTACTTC.

The chain joins TRBV5-1 to TRBJ2-5, with 11 bases that match TRBD2. With V trimmed by 2 bases and J by 2 bases, 2 bases remained unmatched. The CDR3 is 15 residues long. Germline V gives CDR1 SGHRS, CDR2 YFSETQ. In DNA, the CDR3 is TGCGCCAGCAGCTTCCGACTAGCGGGACAAGAGACCCAGTACTTC. Translating it yields CASSFRLAGQETQYF.

The rearrangement uses TRBV11-2 and TRBJ2-7; TRBD1 matches at 7 bases. CDR3 length: 13 amino acids. The germline gives CDR1 SGHAT, CDR2 FQNNGV. Losses at the gene ends were 2 bases for V and 13 bases for J; bases not matched to a gene: 11. The CDR3 sequence is CASSLTSGDRGYF. The DNA for the CDR3 is TGTGCCAGCAGCTTAACATCCGGGGACAGAGGATACTTC.

In regard to this clone: Other DNA sequences in the same sample also yield this CDR3. This chain uses TRBV9 with TRBJ1-2, with D possibly being TRBD1 (5 bases). CDR1 and CDR2 (germline): SGDLS, YYNGEE. The CDR3 runs 15 residues. V lost 0 bases, J lost 3 bases, and 12 bases lay in between. The CDR3 bases are TGTGCCAGCAGCGTAGGGTCCGGGGGGGACTATGGCTACACCTTC. Amino acids: CASSVGSGGDYGYTF.

This chain links TRBV7-8 with TRBJ1-5; D unclear. Germline V gene sequence: CDR1 SGHVS, CDR2 FQNEAQ. The CDR3 is 14 residues long. The V gene lost 1 base and the J gene lost 9 bases, with 13 bases spanning the gap. The CDR3 nucleotides read TGTGCCAGCAGCTTAGGCGGTACCGAGGGGCCCCAGCATTTT. Translation gives CASSLGGTEGPQHF.

V usage is TRBV5-1 and J usage is TRBJ2-1; TRBD2 agrees at 8 bases. CDR3 length equals 16 residues. CDR1 is SGHRS, CDR2 YFSETQ, per germline. The V and J ends lost 0 bases and 2 bases, in that order; junction bases with no gene match: 4. The chain's CDR3 is CASSLAGGGTYNEQFF. DNA for the CDR3: TGCGCCAGCAGCTTGGCGGGCGGGGGGACCTACAATGAGCAGTTCTTC.

The chain couples TRBV10-3 to TRBJ2-3; 9 bases are shared with TRBD1. The CDR3 has 16 residues. V shed 2 bases and J 1 base; nucleotides not matched to a gene: 4. CDR1 is ENHRY and CDR2 is SYGVKD in the germline V gene. The CDR3, as DNA: TGTGCCATCAGTGAGGACCGGACAGGGGGCACAGATACGCAGTATTTT. Its translation is CAISEDRTGGTDTQYF.

The V and J genes are TRBV13 and TRBJ2-5; 9 nucleotides line up with TRBD2. CDR3 size: 15 residues. Trimming at V came to 0 bases and at J to 5 bases, leaving 4 bases not matched to a gene. Germline V lookup: CDR1 PRHDT, CDR2 FYEKMQ (reference sequence). The CDR3 DNA follows: TGTGCCAGCAGCTTAGGTTCTAGCGGGAAGGAGACCCAGTACTTC. Amino acid sequence: CASSLGSSGKETQYF.

The chain recombines TRBV14 with TRBJ2-6; D possibly corresponds to TRBD1 (6 bases). The CDR3 loop spans 21 amino acids. Germline V gene sequence: CDR1 SGHDN, CDR2 FVKESK. Trimming left V 6 bases short and J 0 bases short, with 27 bases between. The CDR3 nucleotides read TGTGCCAGCAGTCAAAAGCGATTGCCGGGACAAACCGGCTCTGGGGCCAACGTCCTGACTTTC. It specifies CASSQKRLPGQTGSGANVLTF. Complete variable domain (other parts from reference TRBV14 and TRBJ2-6): EAGVTQFPSHSVIEKGQTVTLRCDPISGHDNLYWYRRVMGKEIKFLLHFVKESKQDESGMPNNRFLAERTGGTYSTLKVQPAELEDSGVYFCASSQKRLPGQTGSGANVLTFGAGSRLTVL.

The V gene is TRBV19, the J gene TRBJ1-1; 7 positions match TRBD1. This CDR3 is 13 amino acids long. The V segment lost 5 bases and the J segment 4 bases; nucleotides outside the gene matches: 4. The germline V gene encodes CDR1 LNHDA and CDR2 SQIVND (reference sequence). CDR3 sequence (DNA): TGTGCCAGTAGTCAGACAGGGCGCACTGAAGCTTTCTTT. Translating it yields CASSQTGRTEAFF.

The chain links TRBV5-4 to TRBJ2-3, with 9 bases that match TRBD2. Germline V CDR1 and CDR2: SGHNT, YYREEE (reference sequence). The CDR3 has 14 amino acids. V gave up 0 bases and J gave up 4 bases; unmatched junction bases: 0. The CDR3 here is CASSLERGADTQYF. The DNA of the CDR3 is TGTGCCAGCAGCTTGGAGCGGGGGGCAGATACGCAGTATTTT.

The chain links TRBV27 to TRBJ1-1; a possible D gene is TRBD1 (5 bases). The CDR3 covers 14 residues. CDR1 and CDR2 (germline): MNHEY, SMNVEV (reference sequence). Deletions cut 9 bases from V and 3 bases from J, with 17 bases between. The CDR3 DNA reads as TGTGCCAGGGGAACCCCCATAGGGGACACTGAAGCTTTCTTT. Translating gives CARGTPIGDTEAFF.

This clone was counted a single time. The V and J genes are TRBV5-1 and TRBJ2-7; D is unclear. V lost 0 bases, J lost 7 bases, and 8 bases lay in between. Germline V gene lookup returns CDR1 SGHRS and CDR2 YFSETQ. This CDR3 is built from 12 residues. CDR3 sequence (DNA): TGCGCCAGCAGCTTGGACGGTATTGAGCAGTACTTC. It codes for CASSLDGIEQYF.

V is TRBV7-2 and J is TRBJ2-7; D call uncertain. Looked up from germline, CDR1 is SGHTA and CDR2 is FQGNSA. Deletions cut 5 bases from V and 0 bases from J, with 8 bases between. The CDR3 contains 13 residues. The chain's CDR3 is CASSPRSSYEQYF. The DNA of the CDR3 is TGTGCCAGCAGCCCGCGGAGCTCCTACGAGCAGTACTTC.

The V call is TRBV7-2, the J call TRBJ2-1; D might be TRBD1 (5 bases). This CDR3 spans 15 amino acids. Germline CDR1 and CDR2: SGHTA and FQGNSA. The ends were cut back, 5 bases at V and 0 bases at J, with 11 bases in the middle. The CDR3, as DNA: TGTGCCAGCAGCCCAAGGACAAGCTCCTACAATGAGCAGTTCTTC. Amino acids: CASSPRTSSYNEQFF. The full variable domain, in which reference TRBV7-2 and TRBJ2-1 provide the parts outside the CDR3, is GAGVSQSPSNKVTEKGKDVELRCDPISGHTALYWYRQSLGQGLEFLIYFQGNSAPDKSGLPSDRFSAERTGGSVSTLTIQRTQQEDSAVYLCASSPRTSSYNEQFFGPGTRLTVL.

The rearrangement uses TRBV7-2 and TRBJ2-7, with TRBD2 matching over 7 bases. J was trimmed by 6 bases and V by 7 bases; bases with no gene match: 15. The germline gives CDR1 SGHTA, CDR2 FQGNSA. The CDR3 consists of 15 residues. The CDR3 sequence: CASKRSAGAAGEQYF. Written as DNA, the CDR3 is TGTGCCAGCAAGAGATCGGCGGGAGCCGCGGGCGAGCAGTACTTC.